The rows below give T cell receptor beta chains drawn from one sample of a study of blood T cells in healthy people across ages. TCRdb redid the calling of the 5' RACE reads with MiXCR, one entry per CDR3 protein. The sample has approximately 760,000 distinct CDR3 sequences; just under 25% are singletons. The same sample was also used in a study of T cells of mothers and their children.

The source material was blood. Receptor source: a boy aged 5-17 years in good health. The CDR3 runs from the conserved cysteine through the conserved F or W. Each record gives: J gene, V gene, CDR3 protein.

J: TRBJ2-1
V: TRBV12-3/TRBV12-4
CDR3: CASSFVAESNEQFF

J: NA
V: TRBV12-3/TRBV12-4
CDR3: CASSEPGAPSLRQFF

J: TRBJ2-5
V: TRBV12-3/TRBV12-4
CDR3: CASSLGTGGWYF

J: NA
V: TRBV29-1
CDR3: CSVEEGNNYEQYF

J: NA
V: TRBV7-9
CDR3: CASSLRLAGGPDEQYF

J: TRBJ2-5
V: TRBV2
CDR3: CASKPRGARQETQYF

J: TRBJ1-1
V: TRBV7-9
CDR3: CASSSPGQGAEDTEAFF

J: TRBJ2-2
V: TRBV7-6
CDR3: CASSLEGDPTTGELFF

J: TRBJ2-6
V: TRBV7-3
CDR3: CASSWTGAVGANVLTF

J: TRBJ1-2
V: TRBV5-6
CDR3: CASSLVRGAHGYTF

J: TRBJ2-3
V: TRBV5-1
CDR3: CASSLGTSGPVATQYF

J: TRBJ2-3
V: TRBV12-5
CDR3: CASLLAGSTDTQYF

J: TRBJ2-1
V: TRBV10-3
CDR3: CAISEAYRDHNEQFF

J: TRBJ2-5
V: TRBV7-2
CDR3: CASSPPGVIVETQYF

J: TRBJ2-1
V: TRBV12-3/TRBV12-4
CDR3: CASSPRRAVYNEQFF

J: TRBJ2-3
V: TRBV20-1
CDR3: CSARNADSPTDTQYF

J: TRBJ1-3
V: TRBV7-2
CDR3: CASSLRTGSFSGNTIYF

J: TRBJ2-5
V: TRBV5-1
CDR3: CASSGSGQETQYF

J: TRBJ1-6
V: TRBV19
CDR3: CASSTNRGSPLHF

J: TRBJ2-4
V: TRBV6-6
CDR3: CASSKWRGVGNIQYF

J: TRBJ1-2
V: TRBV5-1
CDR3: CASSPRDRAGYTF

J: TRBJ2-5
V: TRBV3-1
CDR3: CASSQEGRDRKDQETQYF